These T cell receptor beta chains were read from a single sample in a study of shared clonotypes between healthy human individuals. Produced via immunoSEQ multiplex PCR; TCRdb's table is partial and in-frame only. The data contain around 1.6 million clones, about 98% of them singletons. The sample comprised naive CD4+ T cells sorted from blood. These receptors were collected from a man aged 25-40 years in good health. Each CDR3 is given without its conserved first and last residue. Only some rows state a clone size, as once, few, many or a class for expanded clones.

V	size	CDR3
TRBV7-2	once	ASSAGGSSYEQY
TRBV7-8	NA	ASSHTPLREKNEQF
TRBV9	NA	ASSVGMALGGNTIY
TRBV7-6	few	ASSLTTYEQY
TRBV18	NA	ASSLERKETQY
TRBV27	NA	ASSFFRGIGTSEANEQF
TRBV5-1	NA	ASSLDAPDRGTGYEKLF
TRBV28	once	ASSELTRGRMNEQY
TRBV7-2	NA	ASSSPGGETQY
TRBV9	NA	ASSPTSGSYNEQF
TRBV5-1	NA	ASSLGLAGNPEQY
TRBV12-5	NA	ASGLVGIDTQY
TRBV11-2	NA	ASSLTGTGLRYEQY
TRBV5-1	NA	ASSSSDRTNIQY
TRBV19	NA	ASSRGIARENTEAF
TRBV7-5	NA	ARSLASPGLAESSYNEQF
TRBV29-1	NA	SVGRAGGPNTQY
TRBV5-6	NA	ASSPGRRRVQETQY
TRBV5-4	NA	ASSRGDRGPYNEQF
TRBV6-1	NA	ASRDPRRNTEAF
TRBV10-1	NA	ASSYSGGEQF
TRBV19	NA	ASSRGTGGFVYQPQH
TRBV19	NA	ASTLGRRVSSYNEQF
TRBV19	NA	ASSMVWVGTASYEQY
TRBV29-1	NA	SVAGGRGTGELF